This T cell receptor beta chain stems from a study of blood T cells in healthy people across ages. The study, taken as a whole, reports: Per million T cells, the diversity of TCR beta decreased roughly linearly as age advanced.

The CDR3 sequence is 14 residues long. Germline values: CDR1 ENHRY, CDR2 SYGVKD. V dropped 6 bases and J dropped 3 bases, with 15 bases sitting between them. The second PCR ran roughly 7 to 12 cycles with a sample-barcoded 5' primer and J-beta primers. Every cDNA was tagged by a template-switch adaptor with 12 random nucleotides. TCRdb reprocessed the 5' RACE reads via MiXCR and lists one record per CDR3 protein. The profile shows over 1,500,000 distinct CDR3 sequences, 49% of them singletons. For this clonotype: The antigen is unknown.

The chain employs TRBV10-3 and TRBJ2-7; D may be TRBD2 (7 bases). This receptor was obtained from a woman aged 40 to 49 in good health. Material: blood. CDR3 nucleotides: TGTGCCATCAGGGGGGCCGGGGACTACTACGAGCAGTACTTC. Amino acid sequence: CAIRGAGDYYEQYF.